This TCR beta chain was captured by sequencing in a study of immune evolution from preneoplasia to lung adenocarcinoma. On this clone itself: No antigen is known for it.

Patients had resection in Japan or China between about 2014 and 2018. Profiling relied on immunoSEQ multiplex PCR, and the TCRdb table lists in-frame clones only, not all of them. The top ten clones hold 8.8% of a sample with approximately 3,800 clones, 81% of them seen once. V lost 3 bases and J 9 bases, leaving 18 bases between the germline ends. This CDR3 comprises 14 residues. In germline, CDR1 is GTSNPN, CDR2 SVGIG (reference sequence). Notes on the study in general: From normal lung to invasive adenocarcinoma, top clone frequencies appeared to decrease. Clonality was highest in normal lung, lower in later-stage lesions apparently.

The chain couples TRBV30 to TRBJ1-5, with D maybe TRBD1 (5 bases). The material sequenced was FFPE adjacent normal lung tissue. The receptor was derived from an older person with lung adenocarcinoma. The CDR3 reads CAWSRGTGQRPQHF. CDR3 nucleotides: TGTGCCTGGAGCCGCGGGACGGGTCAGCGGCCCCAGCATTTT. Full variable domain (missing parts from reference TRBV30 and TRBJ1-5): SQTIHQWPATLVQPVGSPLSLECTVEGTSNPNLYWYRQAAGRGLQLLFYSVGIGQISSEVPQNLSASRPQDRQFILSSKKLLLSDSGFYLCAWSRGTGQRPQHFGDGTRLSIL.